This T cell receptor beta chain appears in the sequencing data of a study of blood T cell repertoires in COVID-19. As for the study in general: Material from acute and convalescent COVID-19 was sourced from the United States, Italy and Spain. T cells, B-cell-depleted T cells, or PBMCs supplied cDNA or gDNA.

Between the trimmed V and J ends, which lost 2 bases and 4 bases, there was a span of 16 bases. CDR1 is MNHNY and CDR2 is SVGAGI in the germline V gene (reference sequence). The CDR3 is made up of 16 amino acids. Per the study methods: Amplification with reference gene primers provided the estimates of nucleated cell counts. Here immunoSEQ multiplex PCR was the method, and the copy in TCRdb shows in-frame clones only, minus some. V and J calls and clone size are as listed in that table; D and trimming were resolved from the DNA. This table has approximately 56,000 clones, 84% appearing once. This sequence joins TRBV6-6 and TRBJ2-3; D might be TRBD2 (6 bases). Sequenced material: peripheral blood. The clonotype comes from a woman of 80 years or more with acute or convalescent COVID-19. Here the CDR3 reads CASSYMEGPGADTQYF. Written as DNA, the CDR3 is TGTGCCAGCAGTTACATGGAGGGCCCGGGGGCAGATACGCAGTATTTT.